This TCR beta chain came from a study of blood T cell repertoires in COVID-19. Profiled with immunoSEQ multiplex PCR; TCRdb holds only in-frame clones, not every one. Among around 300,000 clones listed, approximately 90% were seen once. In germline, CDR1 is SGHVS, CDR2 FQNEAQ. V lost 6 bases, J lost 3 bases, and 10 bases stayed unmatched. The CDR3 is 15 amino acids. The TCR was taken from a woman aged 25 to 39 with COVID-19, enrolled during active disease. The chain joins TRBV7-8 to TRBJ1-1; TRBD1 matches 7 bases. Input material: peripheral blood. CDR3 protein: CASRQTGTVYTEAFF. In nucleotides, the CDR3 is TGTGCCAGCAGACAGACCGGGACAGTTTACACTGAAGCTTTCTTT.